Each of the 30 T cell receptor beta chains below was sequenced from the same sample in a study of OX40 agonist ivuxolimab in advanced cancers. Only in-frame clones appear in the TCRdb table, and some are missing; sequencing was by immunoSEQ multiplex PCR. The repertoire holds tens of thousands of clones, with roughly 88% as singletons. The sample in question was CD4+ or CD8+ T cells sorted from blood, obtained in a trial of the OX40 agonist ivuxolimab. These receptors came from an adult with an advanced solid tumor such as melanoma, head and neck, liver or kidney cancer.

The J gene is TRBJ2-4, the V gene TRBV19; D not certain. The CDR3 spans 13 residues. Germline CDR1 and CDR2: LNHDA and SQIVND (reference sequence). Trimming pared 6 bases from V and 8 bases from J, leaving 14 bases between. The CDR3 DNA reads TGTGCCAGTAGCCAGAGGCGAGAGGACATTCAGTACTTC. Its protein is CASSQRREDIQYF.

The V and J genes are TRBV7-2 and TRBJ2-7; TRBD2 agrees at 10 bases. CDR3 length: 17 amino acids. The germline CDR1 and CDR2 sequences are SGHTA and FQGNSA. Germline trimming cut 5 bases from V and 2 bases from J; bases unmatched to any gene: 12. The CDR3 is CASSQPLILAGAYEQYF. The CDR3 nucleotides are TGTGCCAGCAGCCAACCCCTCATTCTAGCGGGAGCCTACGAGCAGTACTTC. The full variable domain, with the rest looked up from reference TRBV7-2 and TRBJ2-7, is GAGVSQSPSNKVTEKGKDVELRCDPISGHTALYWYRQSLGQGLEFLIYFQGNSAPDKSGLPSDRFSAERTGGSVSTLTIQRTQQEDSAVYLCASSQPLILAGAYEQYFGPGTRLTVT.

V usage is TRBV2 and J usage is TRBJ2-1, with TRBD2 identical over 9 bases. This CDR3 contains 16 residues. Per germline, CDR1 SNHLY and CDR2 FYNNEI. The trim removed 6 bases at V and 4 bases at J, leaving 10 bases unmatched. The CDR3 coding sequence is TGTGCCAGCAGAGGGACTAGCAACCCGTGGTACAATGAGCAGTTCTTC. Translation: CASRGTSNPWYNEQFF.

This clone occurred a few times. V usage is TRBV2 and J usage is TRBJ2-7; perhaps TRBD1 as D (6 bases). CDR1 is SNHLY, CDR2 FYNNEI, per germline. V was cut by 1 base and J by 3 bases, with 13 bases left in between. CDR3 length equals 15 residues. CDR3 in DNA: TGTGCCAGCAGTGAAGGGCAGGGGTTATACTACGAGCAGTACTTC. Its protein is CASSEGQGLYYEQYF.

The CDR3 sequence: CAWSRNRGEEQFF. The CDR3, as DNA: TGTGCCTGGAGTCGGAATAGGGGCGAGGAGCAGTTCTTC. The chain has TRBV30 and TRBJ2-1; tentative D call: TRBD1 (5 bases). Germline assignment: CDR1 GTSNPN and CDR2 SVGIG (reference sequence). This CDR3 is built from 13 residues. Trimming pared 2 bases from V and 10 bases from J, leaving 15 bases between.

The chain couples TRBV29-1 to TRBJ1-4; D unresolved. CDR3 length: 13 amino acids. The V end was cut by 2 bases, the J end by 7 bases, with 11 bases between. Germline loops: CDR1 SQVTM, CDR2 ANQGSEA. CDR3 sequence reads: CSVERQTGEKLFF. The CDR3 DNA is TGCAGCGTTGAAAGGCAGACGGGTGAAAAACTGTTTTTT.

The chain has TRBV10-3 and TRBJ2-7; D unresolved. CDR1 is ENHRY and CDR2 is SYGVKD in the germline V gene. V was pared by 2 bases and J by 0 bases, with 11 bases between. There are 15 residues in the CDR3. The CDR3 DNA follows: TGTGCCATCAGTGAGCGGACGGCCAGCTCCTACGAGCAGTACTTC. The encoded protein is CAISERTASSYEQYF.

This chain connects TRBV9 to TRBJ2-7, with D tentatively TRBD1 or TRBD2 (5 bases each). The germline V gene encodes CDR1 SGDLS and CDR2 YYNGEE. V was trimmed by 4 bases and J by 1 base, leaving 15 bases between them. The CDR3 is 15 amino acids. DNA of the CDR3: TGTGCCAGCAGCATGCGGCCAGGGAGTTCCTACGAGCAGTACTTC. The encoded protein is CASSMRPGSSYEQYF. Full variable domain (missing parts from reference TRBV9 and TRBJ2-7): DSGVTQTPKHLITATGQRVTLRCSPRSGDLSVYWYQQSLDQGLQFLIQYYNGEERAKGNILERFSAQQFPDLHSELNLSSLELGDSALYFCASSMRPGSSYEQYFGPGTRLTVT.

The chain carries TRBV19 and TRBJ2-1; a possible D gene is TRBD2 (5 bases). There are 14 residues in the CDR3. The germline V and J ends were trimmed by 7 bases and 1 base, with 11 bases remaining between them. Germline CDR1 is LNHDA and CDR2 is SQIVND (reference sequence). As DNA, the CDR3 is TGTGCCAGTAACAGCGGAGCTTCCTACAATGAGCAGTTCTTC. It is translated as CASNSGASYNEQFF.

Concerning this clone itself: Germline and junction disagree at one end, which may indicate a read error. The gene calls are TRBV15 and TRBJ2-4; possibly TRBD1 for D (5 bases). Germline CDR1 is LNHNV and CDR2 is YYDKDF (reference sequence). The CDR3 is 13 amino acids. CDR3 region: CATSREGLVSASF. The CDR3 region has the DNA TGTGCCACCAGCAGAGAGGGGCTGGTCAGCGCATCATTC. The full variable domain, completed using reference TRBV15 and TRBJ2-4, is DAMVIQNPRYQVTQFGKPVTLSCSQTLNHNVMYWYQQKSSQAPKLLFHYYDKDFNNEADTPDNFQSRRPNTSFCFLDIRSPGLGDTAMYLCATSREGLVSASFGAGTRLSVL.

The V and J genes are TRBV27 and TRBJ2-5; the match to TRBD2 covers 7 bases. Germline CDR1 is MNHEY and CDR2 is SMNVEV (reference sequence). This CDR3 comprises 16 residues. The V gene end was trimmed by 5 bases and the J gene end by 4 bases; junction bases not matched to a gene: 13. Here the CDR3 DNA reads TGTGCCAGCAGTCATTTCGGTGGGAGGGAGGGAGAGACCCAGTACTTC. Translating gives CASSHFGGREGETQYF.

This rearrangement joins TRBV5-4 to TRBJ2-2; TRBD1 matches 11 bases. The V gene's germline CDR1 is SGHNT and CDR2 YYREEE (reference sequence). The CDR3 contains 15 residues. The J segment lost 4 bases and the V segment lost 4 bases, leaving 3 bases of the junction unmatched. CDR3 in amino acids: CASSPGTGGTGELFF. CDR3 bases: TGTGCCAGCAGCCCTGGGACAGGGGGCACCGGGGAGCTGTTTTTT.

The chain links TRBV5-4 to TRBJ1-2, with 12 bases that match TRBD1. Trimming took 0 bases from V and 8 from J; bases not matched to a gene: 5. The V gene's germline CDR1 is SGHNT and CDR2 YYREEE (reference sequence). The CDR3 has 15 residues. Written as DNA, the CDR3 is TGTGCCAGCAGCTTGGCCGCGGGACAGGGGGCCGGCTACACCTTC. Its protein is CASSLAAGQGAGYTF.

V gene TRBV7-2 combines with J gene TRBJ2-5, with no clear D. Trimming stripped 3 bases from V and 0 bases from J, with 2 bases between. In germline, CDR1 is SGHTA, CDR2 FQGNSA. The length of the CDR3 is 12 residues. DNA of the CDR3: TGTGCCAGCAGCTTCAACCAAGAGACCCAGTACTTC. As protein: CASSFNQETQYF.

DNA of the CDR3: TGTGCCAGCAGCTCATGGACGGACAATGAGCAGTTCTTC. It specifies CASSSWTDNEQFF. The chain carries TRBV9 and TRBJ2-1; D uncertain. V was shortened by 4 bases and J by 5 bases, with 10 bases between the two germline ends. Germline V lookup: CDR1 SGDLS, CDR2 YYNGEE. The CDR3 has 13 amino acids.

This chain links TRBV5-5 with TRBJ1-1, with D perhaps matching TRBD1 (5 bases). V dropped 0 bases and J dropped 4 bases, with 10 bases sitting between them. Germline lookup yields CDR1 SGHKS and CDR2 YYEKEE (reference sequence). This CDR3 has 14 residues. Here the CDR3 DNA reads TGTGCCAGCAGCTTGGCCTCCGGGGGCACTGAAGCTTTCTTT. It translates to CASSLASGGTEAFF.

The chain's CDR3 is CASSLSPAGAYEQYF. CDR3 bases: TGTGCCAGCAGCTTAAGTCCCGCGGGGGCCTACGAGCAGTACTTC. The chain has TRBV11-2 and TRBJ2-7, with 7 positions matching TRBD2. V shed 2 bases and J 2 bases; nucleotides not matched to a gene: 6. Germline CDR1 is SGHAT and CDR2 is FQNNGV. The CDR3 runs 15 residues.

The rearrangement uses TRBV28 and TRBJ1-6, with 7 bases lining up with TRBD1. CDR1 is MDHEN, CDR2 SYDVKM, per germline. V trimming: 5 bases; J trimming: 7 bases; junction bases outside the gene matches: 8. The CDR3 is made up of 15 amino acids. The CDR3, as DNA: TGTGCCAGCAGTCGAACACTGACAGGGAATTCACCCCTCCACTTT. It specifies CASSRTLTGNSPLHF.

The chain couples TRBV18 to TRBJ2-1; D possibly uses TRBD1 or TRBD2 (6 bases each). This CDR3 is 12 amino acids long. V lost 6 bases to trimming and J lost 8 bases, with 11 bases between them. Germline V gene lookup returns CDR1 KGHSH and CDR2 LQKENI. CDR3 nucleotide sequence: TGTGCCAGCTCCTTCGGGGGCTATGAGCAGTTCTTC. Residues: CASSFGGYEQFF.

The CDR3 reads CASSVEGTDTQYF. CDR3 DNA sequence: TGTGCCAGCAGCGTGGAGGGAACAGATACGCAGTATTTT. The chain has TRBV9 and TRBJ2-3, with a weak D call TRBD2 (6 bases). V was trimmed by 2 bases and J by 3 bases, leaving 7 bases between them. From germline, CDR1 is SGDLS and CDR2 YYNGEE. The CDR3 length is 13 residues.

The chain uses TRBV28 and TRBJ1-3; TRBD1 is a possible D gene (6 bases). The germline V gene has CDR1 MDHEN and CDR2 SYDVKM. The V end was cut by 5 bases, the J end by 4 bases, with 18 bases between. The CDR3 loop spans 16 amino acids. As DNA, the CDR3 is TGTGCCAGCAGTGCCGAACAGGGATTCAAAGGAAACACCATATATTTT. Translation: CASSAEQGFKGNTIYF.

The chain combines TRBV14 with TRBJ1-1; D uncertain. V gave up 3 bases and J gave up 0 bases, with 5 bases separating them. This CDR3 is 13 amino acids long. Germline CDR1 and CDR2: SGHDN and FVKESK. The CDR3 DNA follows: TGTGCCAGCAGCCATGACTTGAACACTGAAGCTTTCTTT. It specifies CASSHDLNTEAFF. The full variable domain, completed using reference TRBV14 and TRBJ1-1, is EAGVTQFPSHSVIEKGQTVTLRCDPISGHDNLYWYRRVMGKEIKFLLHFVKESKQDESGMPNNRFLAERTGGTYSTLKVQPAELEDSGVYFCASSHDLNTEAFFGQGTRLTVV.

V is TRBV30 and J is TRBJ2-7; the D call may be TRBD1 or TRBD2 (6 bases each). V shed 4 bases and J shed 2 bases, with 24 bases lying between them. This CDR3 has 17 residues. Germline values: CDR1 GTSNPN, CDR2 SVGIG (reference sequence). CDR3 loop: CAWTGGGVSLAPYEQYF. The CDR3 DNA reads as TGTGCCTGGACTGGAGGGGGTGTGTCACTAGCCCCCTACGAGCAGTACTTC.

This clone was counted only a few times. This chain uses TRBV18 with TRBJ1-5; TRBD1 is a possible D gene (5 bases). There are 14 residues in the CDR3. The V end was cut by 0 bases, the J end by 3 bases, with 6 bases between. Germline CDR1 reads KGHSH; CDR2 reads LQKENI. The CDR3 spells CASSPPTVNQPQHF. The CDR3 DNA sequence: TGTGCCAGCTCACCACCGACAGTCAATCAGCCCCAGCATTTT.

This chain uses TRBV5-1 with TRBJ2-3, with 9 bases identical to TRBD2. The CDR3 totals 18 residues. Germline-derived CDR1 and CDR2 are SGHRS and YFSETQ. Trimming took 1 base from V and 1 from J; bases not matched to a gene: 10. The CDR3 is CASSLMDSGSRGTDTQYF. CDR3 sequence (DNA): TGCGCCAGCAGCTTGATGGATAGCGGGAGTAGGGGCACAGATACGCAGTATTTT.

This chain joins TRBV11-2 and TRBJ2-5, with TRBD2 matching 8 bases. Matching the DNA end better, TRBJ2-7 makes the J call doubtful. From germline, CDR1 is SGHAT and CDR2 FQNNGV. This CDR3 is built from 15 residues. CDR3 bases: TGTGCCAGCAGCTTAGAGGGCGGGAGGCGCTACGAGCAGTACTTC. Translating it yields CASSLEGGRRYEQYF.

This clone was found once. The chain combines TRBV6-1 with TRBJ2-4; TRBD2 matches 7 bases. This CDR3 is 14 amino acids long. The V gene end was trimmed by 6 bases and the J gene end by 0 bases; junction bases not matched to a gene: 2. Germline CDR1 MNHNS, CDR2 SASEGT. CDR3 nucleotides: TGTGCCAGCAGATTAGCGGGAGCCAAAAACATTCAGTACTTC. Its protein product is CASRLAGAKNIQYF.

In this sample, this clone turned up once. The CDR3 region has the DNA TGTGCCAGCAGGTTTGACAGGGGGCTAATGAACACTGAAGCTTTCTTT. Its protein product is CASRFDRGLMNTEAFF. This chain uses TRBV2 with TRBJ1-1; TRBD1 aligns across 10 bases. There are 16 residues in the CDR3. Germline V gives CDR1 SNHLY, CDR2 FYNNEI. V was clipped by 6 bases and J by 0 bases; unmatched bases: 7.

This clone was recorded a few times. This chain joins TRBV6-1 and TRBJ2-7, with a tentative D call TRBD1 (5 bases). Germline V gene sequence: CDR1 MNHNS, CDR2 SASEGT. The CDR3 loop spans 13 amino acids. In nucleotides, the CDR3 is TGTTCAGCAACTCAGGGTCTTATTGGCGAGCAGTACTTC. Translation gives CSATQGLIGEQYF.

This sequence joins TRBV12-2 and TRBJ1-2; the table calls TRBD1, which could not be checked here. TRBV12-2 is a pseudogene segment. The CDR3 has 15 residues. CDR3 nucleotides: TGTGCAAGTCGCAAGCGACAGGGTCTCTACTATGGCTACACCTTC. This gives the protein CASRKRQGLYYGYTF.